The 13 T cell receptor beta chains below come from one sample, sequenced in a study of blood T cell repertoires in COVID-19. Clones were read by immunoSEQ multiplex PCR, and TCRdb kept only the in-frame ones, dropping some. Of around 79,000 clones listed, roughly 83% were seen once; the top ten hold around 5.6%. Sequencing used peripheral blood. Receptor source: a woman aged 55-70 years with acute or convalescent COVID-19.

The genes are TRBV9 and TRBJ2-7, with D tentatively TRBD2 (5 bases). Germline V gives CDR1 SGDLS, CDR2 YYNGEE. Trimming left V 0 bases short and J 7 bases short, with 17 bases between. The CDR3 spans 15 residues. The CDR3 protein is CASSVGMGSRGEQYF. Here the CDR3 DNA reads TGTGCCAGCAGCGTAGGTATGGGGTCCCGGGGAGAGCAGTACTTC. The full variable domain, completed using reference TRBV9 and TRBJ2-7, is DSGVTQTPKHLITATGQRVTLRCSPRSGDLSVYWYQQSLDQGLQFLIQYYNGEERAKGNILERFSAQQFPDLHSELNLSSLELGDSALYFCASSVGMGSRGEQYFGPGTRLTVT.

The V and J genes are TRBV6-6 and TRBJ2-7, with a possible D match to TRBD1 (6 bases). The CDR3 contains 15 residues. Germline V lookup: CDR1 MNHNY, CDR2 SVGAGI (reference sequence). The ends were cut back, 6 bases at V and 1 base at J, with 16 bases in the middle. The CDR3 DNA is TGTGCCAGCAGCCAGCCGGGACACCTTTCCTACGAGCAGTACTTC. It encodes CASSQPGHLSYEQYF.

The chain combines TRBV19 with TRBJ1-2, with 7 nucleotides matching TRBD1. CDR1 LNHDA and CDR2 SQIVND come from the germline V gene (reference sequence). This CDR3 contains 14 residues. Losses at the gene ends were 5 bases for V and 1 base for J; bases not matched to a gene: 4. The CDR3 coding sequence is TGTGCCAGTAGTTCTCAGGGGGATAACTATGGCTACACCTTC. Protein: CASSSQGDNYGYTF. Complete variable domain (other parts from reference TRBV19 and TRBJ1-2): DGGITQSPKYLFRKEGQNVTLSCEQNLNHDAMYWYRQDPGQGLRLIYYSQIVNDFQKGDIAEGYSVSREKKESFPLTVTSAQKNPTAFYLCASSSQGDNYGYTFGSGTRLTVV.

The chain links TRBV4-2 to TRBJ2-7; D perhaps matches TRBD2 (5 bases). The CDR3 is 15 amino acids. V shed 1 base and J shed 6 bases, with 16 bases lying between them. CDR1 is LGHNA and CDR2 is YNFKEQ in the germline V gene. Here the CDR3 reads CASSQGAGLSSEQYF. For the CDR3, the DNA is TGTGCCAGCAGCCAAGGGGCGGGTTTGTCGTCCGAGCAGTACTTC.

This clone was observed a few times. V usage is TRBV20-1 and J usage is TRBJ1-2, with D possibly matching TRBD1 (5 bases). Between the trimmed V and J ends, which lost 3 bases and 8 bases, there was a span of 7 bases. Germline loops: CDR1 DFQATT, CDR2 SNEGSKA (reference sequence). There are 10 residues in the CDR3. CDR3 nucleotide sequence: TGCAGTGCTAGCAGGGAAGGCTACACCTTC. This codes for CSASREGYTF.

The chain joins TRBV5-1 to TRBJ2-1; 8 bases match TRBD2. The length of the CDR3 is 15 residues. Germline V gives CDR1 SGHRS, CDR2 YFSETQ. V lost 4 bases, J lost 7 bases, and 10 bases stayed unmatched. As DNA, the CDR3 is TGCGCCAGCAGCCCCGGAGTAGCGGGGTGGAATGAGCAGTTCTTC. Protein product: CASSPGVAGWNEQFF.

The DNA for the CDR3 is TGTGCCAGCAGCTTAGCGCGTAACAGGGATAGGAGAAACACCATATATTTT. It yields the protein CASSLARNRDRRNTIYF. The rearrangement joins TRBV7-6 to TRBJ1-3, with D maybe TRBD1 (6 bases). CDR1 SGHVS and CDR2 FNYEAQ come from the germline V gene. V gave up 0 bases and J gave up 5 bases, with 17 bases separating them. CDR3 length equals 17 residues.

This sequence joins TRBV19 and TRBJ1-2, with 7 bases lining up with TRBD1. The CDR3 consists of 13 residues. The ends lost 6 bases at V and 3 bases at J; junction bases unmatched: 4. Germline V gene lookup returns CDR1 LNHDA and CDR2 SQIVND (reference sequence). Here the CDR3 reads CASSPTGDYGYTF. The CDR3 DNA is TGTGCCAGTAGCCCCACAGGGGACTATGGCTACACCTTC.

This rearrangement joins TRBV2 to TRBJ1-2, with a tentative D call TRBD1 (5 bases). There are 13 residues in the CDR3. Trimming took off 5 bases at V and 0 bases at J, with 7 bases between the two ends. The germline V gene encodes CDR1 SNHLY and CDR2 FYNNEI. The CDR3 DNA is TGTGCCAGCAGTACAGGACCTAACTATGGCTACACCTTC. It encodes CASSTGPNYGYTF.

The chain recombines TRBV9 with TRBJ1-3; the match to TRBD1 covers 8 bases. From germline, CDR1 is SGDLS and CDR2 YYNGEE. Unmatched junction bases numbered 9, after V lost 0 bases and J lost 4 bases. The CDR3 runs to 17 residues. The CDR3 sequence is CASSVEVRGRLGNTIYF. The CDR3 bases are TGTGCCAGCAGCGTAGAGGTCAGGGGGCGATTAGGAAACACCATATATTTT.

The rearrangement links TRBV29-1 to TRBJ2-5; 9 bases align to TRBD1. J lost 4 bases, V lost 6 bases, and 6 bases had no gene match. The germline gives CDR1 SQVTM, CDR2 ANQGSEA. The CDR3 is 13 residues long. The CDR3 is CSVGQGLRETQYF. The CDR3 DNA follows: TGCAGCGTGGGACAGGGACTTAGAGAGACCCAGTACTTC.

The V and J genes are TRBV14 and TRBJ2-3, with 7 bases identical to TRBD1. Germline lookup yields CDR1 SGHDN and CDR2 FVKESK. With V trimmed by 3 bases and J by 6 bases, 9 bases remained unmatched. There are 15 residues in the CDR3. CDR3 in DNA: TGTGCCAGCAGCCATATCTCAGGGGGATCGGATACGCAGTATTTT. It encodes CASSHISGGSDTQYF.

This clone has just a few counts. The chain is built from TRBV10-3 and TRBJ1-4; a weak D match, TRBD1 (6 bases). Trimming stripped 3 bases from V and 8 bases from J, with 13 bases between. Germline loops: CDR1 ENHRY, CDR2 SYGVKD. This CDR3 is built from 14 residues. CDR3 sequence: CAISEGQSVEKLFF. The CDR3 DNA is TGTGCCATCAGTGAAGGACAGTCCGTGGAAAAACTGTTTTTT.